These 10 T cell receptor beta chains were sequenced from one sample in a study of cytomegalovirus exposure and HLA in healthy donors. The protocol was immunoSEQ multiplex PCR, while the TCRdb copy is restricted to in-frame clones and leaves out a portion. The sample comprises more than 85,000 clones, under 95% of which are singletons, and 1.1% rests with the top ten. Source material: PBMCs. These receptors were taken from a woman in her twenties or thirties in good health and CMV-seropositive.

This clone was seen a single time. V and J are TRBV18 and TRBJ1-2; 10 bases are shared with TRBD1. CDR3 size: 14 residues. Looked up from germline, CDR1 is KGHSH and CDR2 is LQKENI. The V and J ends lost 2 bases and 5 bases, in that order; junction bases with no gene match: 2. The CDR3 loop reads CASSPKGQGYGYTF. CDR3 coding DNA: TGTGCCAGCTCACCAAAGGGACAGGGGTATGGCTACACCTTC.

The rearrangement joins TRBV4-3 to TRBJ1-1; the D is unclear. The germline gives CDR1 LGHNA, CDR2 YSLEER. Trimming took off 6 bases at V and 1 base at J, with 12 bases between the two ends. This CDR3 has 14 amino acids. CDR3 in amino acids: CASSRSSGNTEAFF. The CDR3 DNA follows: TGCGCCAGCAGTCGAAGTTCCGGGAACACTGAAGCTTTCTTT.

The chain couples TRBV9 to TRBJ2-3; perhaps TRBD2 as D (6 bases). Germline-derived CDR1 and CDR2 are SGDLS and YYNGEE. Trimming took off 3 bases at V and 3 bases at J, with 11 bases between the two ends. The CDR3 length is 14 residues. CDR3: CASSAGVTTDTQYF. The CDR3 coding sequence is TGTGCCAGCAGCGCGGGGGTGACAACAGATACGCAGTATTTT.

This clone is medium-sized by share. For the CDR3, the DNA is TGTGCCAGCACCAAAAGCCTAGCGGGAGTTTACGAGCAGTACTTC. Translating it yields CASTKSLAGVYEQYF. The chain recombines TRBV11-2 with TRBJ2-7; 10 bases match TRBD2. V lost 7 bases and J lost 4; bases outside the gene matches: 10. Germline V CDR1 and CDR2: SGHAT, FQNNGV. CDR3 size: 15 residues.

A word on this clone: An end of the junction differs from the germline gene, which may be a read error. This chain joins TRBV20-1 and TRBJ2-7; possible D gene TRBD1, 6 bases. Germline CDR1 and CDR2: DFQATT and SNEGSKA (reference sequence). The CDR3 is made up of 11 amino acids. In DNA form, the CDR3 reads TGCAGTGCTAAGGCCGGGACACGCGCTCACTTC. Translated: CSAKAGTRAHF.

A word on this clone: Other DNA variants within this sample encode the same CDR3. The V call is TRBV4-3, the J call TRBJ1-2; 7 bases agree with TRBD1. This CDR3 is 16 amino acids long. Germline loops: CDR1 LGHNA, CDR2 YSLEER. V was clipped by 0 bases and J by 0 bases; unmatched bases: 4. CDR3 residues: CASSQDRQGANYGYTF. The CDR3 DNA is TGCGCCAGCAGCCAAGATCGGCAGGGGGCTAACTATGGCTACACCTTC.

This chain links TRBV7-2 with TRBJ2-3; D unresolved. Trimming cost V 7 bases and J 4 bases, with 12 bases left between them. The CDR3 spans 13 residues. Germline lookup yields CDR1 SGHTA and CDR2 FQGNSA. The CDR3 DNA reads TGTGCCAGCAACACCTTTACCCCAGATACGCAGTATTTT. The encoded protein is CASNTFTPDTQYF.

This chain links TRBV27 with TRBJ2-1, with TRBD2 identical over 13 bases. Germline loops: CDR1 MNHEY, CDR2 SMNVEV (reference sequence). The V segment lost 6 bases and the J segment 0 bases; nucleotides outside the gene matches: 14. There are 20 residues in the CDR3. CDR3 region: CASRPSLTSGRPRSYNEQFF. CDR3 nucleotides: TGTGCCAGCAGACCCTCCCTGACTAGCGGGAGGCCCCGCTCCTACAATGAGCAGTTCTTC.

The V call is TRBV28, the J call TRBJ2-1; 7 nucleotides match TRBD2. V was clipped by 3 bases and J by 0 bases; unmatched bases: 2. This CDR3 has 15 residues. CDR1 MDHEN and CDR2 SYDVKM come from the germline V gene. The CDR3: CASSFGGGSYNEQFF. The CDR3 bases are TGTGCCAGCAGTTTTGGGGGGGGCTCCTACAATGAGCAGTTCTTC.

The V call is TRBV5-4, the J call TRBJ2-1; D possibly corresponds to TRBD1 (5 bases). The CDR3 extends over 13 amino acids. V shed 0 bases and J shed 8 bases, with 9 bases lying between them. Germline V gene lookup returns CDR1 SGHNT and CDR2 YYREEE (reference sequence). CDR3 loop: CASSLVRADEQFF. CDR3 nucleotide sequence: TGTGCCAGCAGCTTGGTCAGGGCGGATGAGCAGTTCTTC. Complete variable domain (other parts from reference TRBV5-4 and TRBJ2-1): ETGVTQSPTHLIKTRGQQVTLRCSSQSGHNTVSWYQQALGQGPQFIFQYYREEENGRGNFPPRFSGLQFPNYSSELNVNALELDDSALYLCASSLVRADEQFFGPGTRLTVL.